This TCR beta chain was retrieved from a study of blood T cells in healthy people across ages. Germline-derived CDR1 and CDR2 are SEHNR and FQNEAQ (reference sequence). The CDR3 is made up of 12 amino acids. This clonotype occurred a few times. A J-beta primer mix and a sample-barcoded 5' primer were used in a second PCR of about 6 to 12 cycles. One entry per CDR3 protein results from TCRdb running MiXCR on the 5' RACE reads. This table has 1.5 million to 2 million distinct CDR3 sequences, about 28% appearing once. This sequence was found in a woman in her 30s in good health. The chain is built from TRBV7-9 and TRBJ2-1; the D is unclear. Sequencing was done on a sample of blood. The CDR3 sequence is CAREASTNEQFF. The CDR3 nucleotides read TGTGCGCGCGAGGCTTCTACAAATGAGCAGTTCTTC.